This is a list of T cell receptor beta chains from one sample in a study of CD8+CD57+ T cells in acquired aplastic anemia. TCRdb reanalysed the reads using MiXCR and keeps one entry per CDR3 protein. The sample lists around 210,000 distinct CDR3 sequences; approximately 65% were seen once. Sequencing input: sorted CD4+, CD8+, or CD8+CD57+ T cells (not recorded which) from PBMCs. The receptors come from a human donor with aplastic anemia. Each CDR3 is given with its conserved first and last residue. A D gene is named only where the DNA matches it firmly. Clone size appears in some rows only: once, few, many, or a class for an expanded clone.

V gene: TRBV7-8
clone size: .
D gene: .
J gene: TRBJ2-7
CDR3 protein: CASSPPIGDKSYEQYF
CDR3 DNA: TGTGCCAGCAGCCCCCCCATCGGGGATAAATCCTACGAGCAGTACTTC

V gene: TRBV6-5
clone size: many
D gene: TRBD1
J gene: TRBJ1-1
CDR3 protein: CASRRSTGVDEAFF
CDR3 DNA: TGTGCCAGCAGGCGTTCGACAGGGGTAGATGAAGCTTTCTTT

V gene: TRBV7-8
clone size: once
D gene: TRBD1
J gene: TRBJ2-6
CDR3 protein: CASSLAPGTGLGANVLTF
CDR3 DNA: TGTGCCAGCAGCTTAGCCCCTGGGACAGGGCTTGGGGCCAACGTCCTGACTTTC

V gene: TRBV20-1
clone size: .
D gene: .
J gene: TRBJ1-1
CDR3 protein: CSARGDTDTEAFF
CDR3 DNA: TGCAGTGCTAGGGGGGATACTGACACTGAAGCTTTCTTT

V gene: TRBV20-1
clone size: .
D gene: .
J gene: TRBJ2-7
CDR3 protein: CSARDDVSWAGPYEQYF
CDR3 DNA: TGCAGTGCTAGAGATGATGTTTCATGGGCGGGGCCCTACGAGCAGTACTTC

V gene: TRBV24-1
clone size: few
D gene: .
J gene: TRBJ1-6
CDR3 protein: CATVKNSPLHF
CDR3 DNA: TGTGCCACCGTTAAGAATTCACCCCTCCACTTT

V gene: TRBV30
clone size: .
D gene: .
J gene: TRBJ2-1
CDR3 protein: CAWDPGSSYNEQFF
CDR3 DNA: TGTGCCTGGGATCCGGGGAGCTCCTACAATGAGCAGTTCTTC

V gene: TRBV29-1
clone size: .
D gene: .
J gene: TRBJ1-2
CDR3 protein: CSVPRRGSNSGGYTF
CDR3 DNA: TGCAGCGTGCCCCGGCGAGGGTCTAATAGTGGTGGCTACACCTTC

V gene: TRBV25-1
clone size: .
D gene: TRBD1
J gene: TRBJ1-3
CDR3 protein: CASSLGTGESNTIYF
CDR3 DNA: TGTGCCAGCAGCCTAGGGACAGGGGAGTCGAACACCATATATTTT

V gene: TRBV15
clone size: .
D gene: .
J gene: TRBJ2-7
CDR3 protein: CATSGDDRQPYEQYF
CDR3 DNA: TGTGCCACCAGCGGGGACGACAGGCAACCCTACGAGCAGTACTTC

V gene: TRBV20-1
clone size: .
D gene: .
J gene: TRBJ2-7
CDR3 protein: CSAHRTESYEQYF
CDR3 DNA: TGCAGTGCTCACCGCACTGAGTCCTACGAGCAGTACTTC

V gene: TRBV9
clone size: few
D gene: .
J gene: TRBJ2-7
CDR3 protein: CASSSSAGRHPYEQYF
CDR3 DNA: TGTGCCAGCAGCTCCTCCGCGGGGAGGCATCCCTACGAGCAGTACTTC

V gene: TRBV7-2
clone size: .
D gene: TRBD1
J gene: TRBJ2-2
CDR3 protein: CASSLQGAKTGELFF
CDR3 DNA: TGTGCCAGCAGCTTACAGGGGGCGAAGACCGGGGAGCTGTTTTTT

V gene: TRBV7-2
clone size: .
D gene: .
J gene: TRBJ2-7
CDR3 protein: CASSLVGRSSSEQYF
CDR3 DNA: TGTGCCAGCAGCTTGGTAGGTAGGAGTTCGAGCGAGCAGTACTTC

V gene: TRBV20-1
clone size: few
D gene: TRBD2
J gene: TRBJ2-1
CDR3 protein: CSARVSGGAIYNEQFF
CDR3 DNA: TGCAGTGCTAGAGTTAGCGGGGGGGCCATCTACAATGAGCAGTTCTTC

V gene: TRBV7-8
clone size: .
D gene: TRBD2
J gene: TRBJ2-7
CDR3 protein: CASSLEIAGYEQYF
CDR3 DNA: TGTGCCAGCAGCTTAGAAATAGCGGGCTACGAGCAGTACTTC

V gene: TRBV20-1
clone size: few
D gene: .
J gene: TRBJ1-2
CDR3 protein: CSARHNYGYTF
CDR3 DNA: TGCAGTGCTAGGCATAACTATGGCTACACCTTC

V gene: TRBV29-1
clone size: .
D gene: TRBD1
J gene: TRBJ1-1
CDR3 protein: CSVEQTGEGAFF
CDR3 DNA: TGCAGCGTTGAACAGACAGGGGAAGGAGCTTTCTTT

V gene: TRBV15
clone size: many
D gene: .
J gene: TRBJ1-5
CDR3 protein: CATSMGVPQPQHF
CDR3 DNA: TGTGCCACCAGTATGGGGGTCCCCCAGCCCCAGCATTTT

V gene: TRBV10-3
clone size: few
D gene: .
J gene: TRBJ2-3
CDR3 protein: CAISLDFSGTDTQYF
CDR3 DNA: TGTGCCATCAGCCTAGATTTTTCCGGCACAGATACGCAGTATTTT

V gene: TRBV20-1
clone size: .
D gene: TRBD2
J gene: TRBJ2-5
CDR3 protein: CSAKALAGGQETQYF
CDR3 DNA: TGCAGTGCTAAAGCTTTAGCGGGAGGGCAAGAGACCCAGTACTTC

V gene: TRBV19
clone size: .
D gene: .
J gene: TRBJ1-2
CDR3 protein: CASTRTQTGPANYGYTF
CDR3 DNA: TGTGCCAGTACCCGGACTCAGACAGGACCCGCTAACTATGGCTACACCTTC

V gene: TRBV10-3
clone size: .
D gene: .
J gene: TRBJ1-6
CDR3 protein: CAISMKLTGDNSPLHF
CDR3 DNA: TGTGCCATCAGTATGAAGCTGACAGGAGATAATTCACCCCTCCACTTT

V gene: TRBV19
clone size: .
D gene: TRBD1
J gene: TRBJ1-1
CDR3 protein: CASSKTGGVTEAFF
CDR3 DNA: TGTGCCAGTAGTAAGACAGGGGGCGTCACTGAAGCTTTCTTT

V gene: TRBV15
clone size: .
D gene: .
J gene: TRBJ2-7
CDR3 protein: CATSRDRGQGQGEQYF
CDR3 DNA: TGTGCCACCAGCAGAGATCGCGGGCAGGGTCAGGGCGAGCAGTACTTC

V gene: TRBV20-1
clone size: .
D gene: .
J gene: TRBJ2-1
CDR3 protein: CTAEGPSYNEQFF
CDR3 DNA: TGCACCGCGGAGGGGCCGTCCTACAATGAGCAGTTCTTC

V gene: TRBV4-3
clone size: .
D gene: .
J gene: TRBJ2-7
CDR3 protein: CASSQGLPPYEQYF
CDR3 DNA: TGCGCCAGCAGCCAGGGACTTCCCCCCTACGAGCAGTACTTC

V gene: TRBV19
clone size: .
D gene: TRBD2
J gene: TRBJ2-1
CDR3 protein: CASPPPPGTSGYNEQFF
CDR3 DNA: TGTGCCAGTCCCCCCCCTCCCGGGACTAGCGGATACAATGAGCAGTTCTTC

V gene: TRBV4-1
clone size: many
D gene: TRBD1
J gene: TRBJ2-3
CDR3 protein: CASSQIQGASTDTQYF
CDR3 DNA: TGCGCCAGCAGCCAAATACAGGGGGCTAGCACAGATACGCAGTATTTT

V gene: TRBV5-5
clone size: .
D gene: .
J gene: TRBJ2-7
CDR3 protein: CASSSNAGNEQYF
CDR3 DNA: TGTGCCAGCAGCTCTAACGCGGGGAACGAGCAGTACTTC

V gene: TRBV6-6
clone size: .
D gene: TRBD1
J gene: TRBJ1-1
CDR3 protein: CASIIRGATGLNTEALF
CDR3 DNA: TGTGCCAGCATCATTAGGGGGGCGACAGGGCTAAACACTGAAGCTCTCTTT